The 11 T cell receptor beta chains below come from one sample, sequenced in a study of CD4 T cells in relation to SARS-CoV-2 and coronaviruses. Repertoires were generated with immunoSEQ multiplex PCR, while TCRdb's copy carries only in-frame clones and drops some. The data show approximately 50,000 clones, around 90% seen once. Sequenced input: naive CD4+ T cells from PBMCs. Subset of the sample: naive CD4+ T cells isolated by negative enrichment. These receptors all come from an adult with COVID-19.

This chain joins TRBV18 and TRBJ1-5; D uncertain. The CDR3 consists of 15 residues. V lost 1 base to trimming and J lost 6 bases, with 13 bases between them. The germline V gene encodes CDR1 KGHSH and CDR2 LQKENI. The CDR3 bases are TGTGCCAGCTCACCACTTCCCGGGGAGGTTCAGCCCCAGCATTTT. Protein product: CASSPLPGEVQPQHF.

The V and J genes are TRBV15 and TRBJ2-7, with D unclear. The CDR3 runs to 15 residues. In germline, CDR1 is LNHNV, CDR2 YYDKDF (reference sequence). With 3 bases removed from V and 0 bases from J, the gap between germline ends came to 12 bases. This chain's CDR3 is CATSSRPGGSYEQYF. The DNA of the CDR3 is TGTGCCACCAGCAGTCGCCCGGGCGGCTCCTACGAGCAGTACTTC.

The V and J genes are TRBV6-6 and TRBJ1-1; 7 bases map to TRBD1. Germline-derived CDR1 and CDR2 are MNHNY and SVGAGI (reference sequence). Trimming cost V 6 bases and J 12 bases; bases outside gene matches: 13. The CDR3 loop spans 13 amino acids. The CDR3 is CASSSGEGAQSFF. In DNA form, the CDR3 reads TGTGCCAGCAGCTCCGGGGAGGGGGCGCAATCTTTCTTT.

The chain has TRBV3-1 (or the pseudogene TRBV3-2) and TRBJ2-7, with D perhaps TRBD1 or TRBD2 (5 bases each). The V end lost 7 bases, the J end lost 2 bases, and 15 bases lay between the germline ends. Per the germline V gene, CDR1 is LGHDT and CDR2 is YNNKEL (reference sequence). The CDR3 length is 14 residues. CDR3 nucleotides: TGTGCCAGCAACAATCGAGGGGATACCTACGAGCAGTACTTC. Its protein product is CASNNRGDTYEQYF.

The J gene is TRBJ1-1, the V gene TRBV28; D gene ambiguous. CDR1 is MDHEN and CDR2 is SYDVKM in the germline V gene. The CDR3 has 11 residues. The V end lost 6 bases, the J end lost 1 base, and 3 bases lay between the germline ends. In DNA form, the CDR3 reads TGTGCCAGCAGGGCGAACACTGAAGCTTTCTTT. The encoded protein is CASRANTEAFF.

This chain uses TRBV7-2 with TRBJ2-7, with a weak D call TRBD1 (6 bases). The CDR3 is 16 residues long. V was clipped by 0 bases and J by 5 bases, with 17 bases between them. The germline CDR1 and CDR2 sequences are SGHTA and FQGNSA. For the CDR3, the DNA is TGTGCCAGCAGCTTAGCGCTAGTCAGGGGTTTCGACGAGCAGTACTTC. This sequence encodes CASSLALVRGFDEQYF.

The rearrangement links TRBV6-1 to TRBJ2-3, with 7 positions matching TRBD1. CDR1 is MNHNS, CDR2 SASEGT, per germline. The V and J ends lost 0 bases and 4 bases, in that order; junction bases with no gene match: 1. There are 14 residues in the CDR3. The chain's CDR3 is CASSEAGGADTQYF. Here the CDR3 DNA reads TGTGCCAGCAGTGAAGCAGGGGGCGCAGATACGCAGTATTTT.

The chain is built from TRBV6-6 and TRBJ1-2; no clear D. Germline V CDR1 and CDR2: MNHNY, SVGAGI (reference sequence). V was shortened by 6 bases and J by 1 base, with 9 bases between the two germline ends. CDR3 length: 13 residues. The CDR3 nucleotides are TGTGCCAGCAGCCAAGGACTTAACTATGGCTACACCTTC. Protein: CASSQGLNYGYTF.

CDR3 DNA sequence: TGTGCCAGCAGTTTAAGGACAGGGGAATTTGGCTACACCTTC. This translates into CASSLRTGEFGYTF. This chain joins TRBV28 and TRBJ1-2, with TRBD1 matching over 9 bases. Germline V gene data show CDR1 as MDHEN and CDR2 as SYDVKM. The V and J ends lost 2 bases and 7 bases, in that order; junction bases with no gene match: 5. This CDR3 region has 14 residues.

The rearrangement uses TRBV3-1 (or the pseudogene TRBV3-2) and TRBJ1-3, with 9 bases fitting TRBD1. The CDR3 extends over 14 amino acids. The ends lost 3 bases at V and 7 bases at J; junction bases unmatched: 4. Germline CDR1 LGHDT, CDR2 YNNKEL (reference sequence). CDR3: CASSHRQGVNTIYF. CDR3 DNA: TGTGCCAGCAGCCATAGACAGGGGGTGAACACCATATATTTT.

The gene calls are TRBV7-3 and TRBJ2-2; D is unresolved. V was clipped by 5 bases and J by 6 bases, with 7 bases between them. The CDR3 is made up of 12 amino acids. The germline gives CDR1 SGHTA, CDR2 FQGTGA. The CDR3 nucleotides are TGTGCCAGCAGCAACAGCGCCGGGGAGCTGTTTTTT. The encoded protein is CASSNSAGELFF.